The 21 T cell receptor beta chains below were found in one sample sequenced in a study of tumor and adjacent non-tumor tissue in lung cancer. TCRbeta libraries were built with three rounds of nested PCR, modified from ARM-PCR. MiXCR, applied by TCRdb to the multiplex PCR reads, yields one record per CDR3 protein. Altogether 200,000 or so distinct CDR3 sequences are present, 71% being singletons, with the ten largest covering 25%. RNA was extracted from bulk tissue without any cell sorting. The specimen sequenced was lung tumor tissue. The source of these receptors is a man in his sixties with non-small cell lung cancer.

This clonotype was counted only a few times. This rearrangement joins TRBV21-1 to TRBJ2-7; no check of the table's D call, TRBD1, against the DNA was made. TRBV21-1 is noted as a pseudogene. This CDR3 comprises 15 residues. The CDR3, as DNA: TGTGCCAGCAGCAAAGGGGCCCCCCTTAAGGTCGAGCAGTACTTC. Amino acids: CASSKGAPLKVEQYF.

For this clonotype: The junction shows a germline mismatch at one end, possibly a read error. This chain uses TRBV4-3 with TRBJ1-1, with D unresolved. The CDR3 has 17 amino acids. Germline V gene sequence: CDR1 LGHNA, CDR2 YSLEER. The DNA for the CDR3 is TGCGCCAGCAGCCAAGACGTTCCGGGCAGTTCGTACACAGAAGCTTTCTTT. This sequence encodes CASSQDVPGSSYTEAFF.

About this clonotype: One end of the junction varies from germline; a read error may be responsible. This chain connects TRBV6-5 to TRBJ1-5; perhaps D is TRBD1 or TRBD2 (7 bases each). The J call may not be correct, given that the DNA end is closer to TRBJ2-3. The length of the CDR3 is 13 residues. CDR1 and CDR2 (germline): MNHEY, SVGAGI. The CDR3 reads CTSNVTGREPQYF. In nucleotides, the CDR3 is TGTACCAGCAATGTGACAGGGAGGGAGCCCCAGTATTTT.

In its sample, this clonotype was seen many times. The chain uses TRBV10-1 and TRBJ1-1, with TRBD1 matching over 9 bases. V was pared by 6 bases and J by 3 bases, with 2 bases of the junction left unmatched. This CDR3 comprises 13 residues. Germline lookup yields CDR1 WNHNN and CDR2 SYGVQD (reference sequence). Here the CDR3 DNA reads TGCGCCAGCAGAAGGACAGGGGACACTGAAGCTTTCTTT. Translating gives CASRRTGDTEAFF.

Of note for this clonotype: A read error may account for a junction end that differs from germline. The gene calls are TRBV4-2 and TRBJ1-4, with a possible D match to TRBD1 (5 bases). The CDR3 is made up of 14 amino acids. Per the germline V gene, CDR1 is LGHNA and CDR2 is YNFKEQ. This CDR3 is CASGTGVVNKKLFF. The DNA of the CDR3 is TGTGCCAGCGGTACGGGGGTGGTTAATAAAAAACTGTTTTTT.

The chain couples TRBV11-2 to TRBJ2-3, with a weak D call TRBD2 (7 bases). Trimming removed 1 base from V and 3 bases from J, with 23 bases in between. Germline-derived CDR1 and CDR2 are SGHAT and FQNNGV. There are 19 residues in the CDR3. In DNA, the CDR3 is TGTGCCAGCAGCTTAGTGGGGGGGCGCGGGCGCGATCAGACAGATACGCAGTATTTT. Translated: CASSLVGGRGRDQTDTQYF.

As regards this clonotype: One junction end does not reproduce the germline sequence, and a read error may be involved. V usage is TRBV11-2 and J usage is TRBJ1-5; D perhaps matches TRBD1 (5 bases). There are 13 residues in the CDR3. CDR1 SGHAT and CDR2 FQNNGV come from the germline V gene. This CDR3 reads CASSLGGSQSQQF. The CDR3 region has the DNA TGTGCCAGCAGCTTAGGGGGGTCCCAGTCCCAGCAATTT.

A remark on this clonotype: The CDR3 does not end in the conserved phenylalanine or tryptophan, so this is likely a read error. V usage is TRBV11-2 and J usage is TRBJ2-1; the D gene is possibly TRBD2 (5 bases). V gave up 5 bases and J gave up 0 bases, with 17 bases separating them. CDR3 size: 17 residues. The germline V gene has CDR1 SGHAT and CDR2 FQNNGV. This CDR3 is CASSPPCLASSYNEQFV. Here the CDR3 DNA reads TGTGCCAGCAGCCCACCCTGTCTAGCCTCCTCCTACAATGAGCAGTTCGTC.

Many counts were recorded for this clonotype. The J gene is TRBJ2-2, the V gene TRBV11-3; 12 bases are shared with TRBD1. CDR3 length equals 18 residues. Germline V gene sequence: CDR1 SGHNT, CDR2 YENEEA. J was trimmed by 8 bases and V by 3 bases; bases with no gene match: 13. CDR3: CASSLILMGQGAPGELFF. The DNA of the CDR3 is TGTGCCAGCAGCTTGATACTTATGGGACAGGGGGCGCCTGGGGAGCTGTTTTTT.

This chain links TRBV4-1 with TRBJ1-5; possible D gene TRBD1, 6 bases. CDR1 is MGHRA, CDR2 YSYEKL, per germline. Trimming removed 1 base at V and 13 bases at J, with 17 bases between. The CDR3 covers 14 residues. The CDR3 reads CASSQGRGDQSQHF. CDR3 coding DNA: TGCGCCAGCAGCCAAGGCAGGGGCGATCAGTCACAGCATTTT.

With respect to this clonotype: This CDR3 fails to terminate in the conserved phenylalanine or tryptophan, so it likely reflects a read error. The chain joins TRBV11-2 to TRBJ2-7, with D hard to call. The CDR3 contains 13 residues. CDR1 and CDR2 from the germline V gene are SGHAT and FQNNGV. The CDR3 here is CASSLEYSCEQYS. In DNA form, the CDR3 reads TGTGCCAGCAGCTTAGAGTACTCCTGCGAGCAGTACTCC.

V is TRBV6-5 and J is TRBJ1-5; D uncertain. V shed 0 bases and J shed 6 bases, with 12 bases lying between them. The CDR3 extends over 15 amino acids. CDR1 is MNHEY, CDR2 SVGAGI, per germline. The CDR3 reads CASSYSYTLGQPQHF. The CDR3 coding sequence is TGTGCCAGCAGTTACTCCTATACCTTAGGTCAGCCCCAGCATTTT.

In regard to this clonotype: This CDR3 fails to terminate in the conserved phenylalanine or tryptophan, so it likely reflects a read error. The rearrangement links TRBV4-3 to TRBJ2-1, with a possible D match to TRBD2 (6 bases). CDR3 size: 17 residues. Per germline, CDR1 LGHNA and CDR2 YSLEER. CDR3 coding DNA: TGCGCCATCAGCCAAGACCCGGAGGGCGGGATAAGAAATGAGCAGTTCTTA. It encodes CAISQDPEGGIRNEQFL.

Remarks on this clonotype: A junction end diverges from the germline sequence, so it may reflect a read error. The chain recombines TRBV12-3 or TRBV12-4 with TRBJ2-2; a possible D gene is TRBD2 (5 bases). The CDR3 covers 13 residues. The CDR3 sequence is CASSLPNTWELFF. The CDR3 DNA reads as TGTGCCAGTAGTTTACCGAACACTTGGGAGCTGTTTTTC.

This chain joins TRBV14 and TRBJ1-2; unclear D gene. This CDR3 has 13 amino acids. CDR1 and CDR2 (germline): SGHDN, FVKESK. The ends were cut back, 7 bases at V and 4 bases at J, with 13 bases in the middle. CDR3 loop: CASNSGRGYGYTF. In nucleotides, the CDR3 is TGTGCCAGCAATTCGGGCCGGGGCTATGGCTACACCTTC.

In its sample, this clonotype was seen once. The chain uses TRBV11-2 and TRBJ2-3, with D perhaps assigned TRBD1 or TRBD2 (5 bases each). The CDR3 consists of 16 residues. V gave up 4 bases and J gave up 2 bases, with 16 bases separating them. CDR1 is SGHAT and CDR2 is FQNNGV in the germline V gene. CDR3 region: CASSSVGAFITDTQYF. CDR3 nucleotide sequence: TGTGCCAGCAGCTCAGTCGGGGCATTTATCACAGATACGCAGTATTTT.

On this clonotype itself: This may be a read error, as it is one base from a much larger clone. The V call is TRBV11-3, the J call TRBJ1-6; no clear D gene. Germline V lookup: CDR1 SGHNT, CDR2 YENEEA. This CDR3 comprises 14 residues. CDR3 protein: CVSSLRTYNSPLHF. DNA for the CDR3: TGTGTCAGCAGCTTACGGACCTATAATTCACCCCTCCACTTT.

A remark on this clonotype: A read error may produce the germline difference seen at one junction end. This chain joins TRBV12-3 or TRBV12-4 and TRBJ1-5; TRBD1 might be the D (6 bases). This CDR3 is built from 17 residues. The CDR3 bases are TGTGCCAGCAGTTTAGGTGGACAGTGGGCGAATAATCAGCCCCAGGATTTT. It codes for CASSLGGQWANNQPQDF.

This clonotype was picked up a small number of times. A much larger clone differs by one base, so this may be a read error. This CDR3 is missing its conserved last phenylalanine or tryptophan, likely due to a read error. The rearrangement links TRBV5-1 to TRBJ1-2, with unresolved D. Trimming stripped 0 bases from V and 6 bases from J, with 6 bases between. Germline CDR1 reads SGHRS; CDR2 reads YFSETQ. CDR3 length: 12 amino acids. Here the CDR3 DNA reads TGCGCCAGCAGCTTGGAGGGAAATGGCTACACCCTC. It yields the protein CASSLEGNGYTL.

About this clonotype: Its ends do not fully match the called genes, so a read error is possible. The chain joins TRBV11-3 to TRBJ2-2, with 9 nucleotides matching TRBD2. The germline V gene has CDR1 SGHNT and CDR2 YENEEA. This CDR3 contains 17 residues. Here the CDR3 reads CTSSFPLGLAGTGGLFF. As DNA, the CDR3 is TGTACCAGCAGCTTTCCCCTGGGACTAGCAGGCACCGGGGGGCTGTTTTTT.

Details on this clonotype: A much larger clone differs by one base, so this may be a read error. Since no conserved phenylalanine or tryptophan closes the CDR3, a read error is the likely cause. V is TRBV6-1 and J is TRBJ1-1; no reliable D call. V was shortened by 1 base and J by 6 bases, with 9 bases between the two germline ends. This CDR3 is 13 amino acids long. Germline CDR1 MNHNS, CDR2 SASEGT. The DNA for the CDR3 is TGTGCCAGCAGTGAAGTTGCAGCCTCTGAAGCTTTCTCT. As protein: CASSEVAASEAFS.